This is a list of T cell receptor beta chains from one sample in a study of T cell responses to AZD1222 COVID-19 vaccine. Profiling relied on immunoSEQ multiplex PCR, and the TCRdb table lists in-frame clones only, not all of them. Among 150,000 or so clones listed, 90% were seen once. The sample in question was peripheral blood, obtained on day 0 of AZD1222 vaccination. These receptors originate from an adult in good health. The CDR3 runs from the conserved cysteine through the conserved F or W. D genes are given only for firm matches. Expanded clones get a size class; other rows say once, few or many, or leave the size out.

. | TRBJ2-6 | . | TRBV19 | CASSSTGYGANVLTF
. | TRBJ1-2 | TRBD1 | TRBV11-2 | CASSLAADRLFYGYTF
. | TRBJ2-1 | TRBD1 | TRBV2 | CASRGTGWNNEQFF
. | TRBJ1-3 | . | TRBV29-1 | CSARKSGGGNTIYF
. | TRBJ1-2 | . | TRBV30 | CASPRDSLFAGYTF
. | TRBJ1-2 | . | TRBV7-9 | CASSPAGQPIYGYTF
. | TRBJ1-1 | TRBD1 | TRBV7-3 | CASSPQTGVGTNTEAFF
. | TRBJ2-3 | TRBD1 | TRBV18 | CASSHPILDRGGTDTQYF
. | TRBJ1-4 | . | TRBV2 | CASSEGFATNEKLFF
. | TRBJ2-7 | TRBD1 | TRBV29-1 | CSVLAPATGEGWNEQYF
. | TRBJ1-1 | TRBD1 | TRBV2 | CASSVWTGLGAFF
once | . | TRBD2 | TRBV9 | CASSIGGDTFYEQYF
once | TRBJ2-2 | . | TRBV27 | CASRPFGLSTGELFF
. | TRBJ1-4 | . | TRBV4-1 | CASSLGYWGKLFF
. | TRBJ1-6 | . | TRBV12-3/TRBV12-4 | CASKGARSPLHF
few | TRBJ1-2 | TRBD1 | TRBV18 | CASSPDRDGGYTF
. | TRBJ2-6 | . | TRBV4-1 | CASSQDGGSRSGANVLTF
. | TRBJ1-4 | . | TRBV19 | CASSLGTATNEKLFF
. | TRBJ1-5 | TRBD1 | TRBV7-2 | CASSHRQGDQPQHF
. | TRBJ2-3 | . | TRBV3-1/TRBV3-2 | CASSQPGVGSDTQYF
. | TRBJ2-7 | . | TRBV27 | CASSSIDSYEQYF
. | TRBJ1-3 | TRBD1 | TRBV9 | CASSRDREGNTIYF
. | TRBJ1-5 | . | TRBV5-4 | CASSLEPFRSNQPQHF
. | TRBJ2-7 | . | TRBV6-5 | CASSLREQYF
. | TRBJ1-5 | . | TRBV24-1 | CATSGGGSNQPQHF
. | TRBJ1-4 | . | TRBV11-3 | CASSFSTSRAREKLFF
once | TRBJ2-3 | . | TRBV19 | CASSFTGTDTQYF
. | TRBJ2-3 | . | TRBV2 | CASSGVERYTDTQYF
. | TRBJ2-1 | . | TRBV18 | CASSPVAGQIGNEQFF
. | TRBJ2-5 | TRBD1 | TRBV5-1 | CASAARGQETQYF
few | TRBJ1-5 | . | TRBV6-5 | CASSKEVQPQHF
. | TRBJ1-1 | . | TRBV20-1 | CSARDPQAFF
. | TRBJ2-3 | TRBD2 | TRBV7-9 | CASSLEGLAGGTDTQYF
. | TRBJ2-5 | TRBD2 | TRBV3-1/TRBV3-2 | CASSQPLSGTSTKETQYF
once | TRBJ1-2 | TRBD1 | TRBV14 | CASSQVGDRGLYGYTF
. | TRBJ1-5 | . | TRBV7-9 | CASSWAGAGQPQHF
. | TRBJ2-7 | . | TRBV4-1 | CASSQEGGGTTVYEQYF
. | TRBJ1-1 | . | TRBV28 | CASSLVGHGNTEAFF
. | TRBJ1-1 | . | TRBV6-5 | CASSSLTGKTEAFF
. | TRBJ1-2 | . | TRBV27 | CASSSLNPRTGTNYGYTF
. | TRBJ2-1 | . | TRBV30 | CAWSEAPGADSYNEQFF
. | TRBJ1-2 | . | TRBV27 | CASGGYYGYTF
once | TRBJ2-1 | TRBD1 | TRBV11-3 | CASSLGQGRDEQFF
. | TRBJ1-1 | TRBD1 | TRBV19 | CASSQGGWTEAFF
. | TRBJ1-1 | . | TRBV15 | CATSRDYGGAWVAFF
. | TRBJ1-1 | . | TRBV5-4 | CASSLGGRPLNTEAFF
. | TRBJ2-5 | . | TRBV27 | CASSLTGSHGTQYF
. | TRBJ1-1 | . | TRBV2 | CASSVRVNTEAFF
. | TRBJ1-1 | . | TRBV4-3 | CASSHNRVNTEAFF
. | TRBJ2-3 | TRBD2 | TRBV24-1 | CATSDLGATSGRAHTQYF
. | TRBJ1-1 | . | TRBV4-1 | CASSQDWVGGTEAFF
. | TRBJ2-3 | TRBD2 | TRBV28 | CASSLQTSGTDTQYF
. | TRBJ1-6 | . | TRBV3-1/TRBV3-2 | CASSQGNNSPLHF
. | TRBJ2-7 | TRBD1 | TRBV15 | CATSMRQGAGEQYF